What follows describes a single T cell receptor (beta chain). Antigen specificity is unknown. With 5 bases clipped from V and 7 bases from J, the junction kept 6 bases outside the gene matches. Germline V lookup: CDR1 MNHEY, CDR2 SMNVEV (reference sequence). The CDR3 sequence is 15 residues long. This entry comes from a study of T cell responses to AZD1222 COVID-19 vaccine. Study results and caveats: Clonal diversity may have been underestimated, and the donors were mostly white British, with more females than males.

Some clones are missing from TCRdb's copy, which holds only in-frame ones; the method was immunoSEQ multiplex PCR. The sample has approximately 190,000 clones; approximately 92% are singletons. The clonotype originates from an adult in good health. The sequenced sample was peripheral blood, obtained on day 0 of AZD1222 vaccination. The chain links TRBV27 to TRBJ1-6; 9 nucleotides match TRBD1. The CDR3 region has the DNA TGTGCCAGCAGTCCGGGGACAGGGAAGAATTCACCCCTCCACTTT. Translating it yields CASSPGTGKNSPLHF.